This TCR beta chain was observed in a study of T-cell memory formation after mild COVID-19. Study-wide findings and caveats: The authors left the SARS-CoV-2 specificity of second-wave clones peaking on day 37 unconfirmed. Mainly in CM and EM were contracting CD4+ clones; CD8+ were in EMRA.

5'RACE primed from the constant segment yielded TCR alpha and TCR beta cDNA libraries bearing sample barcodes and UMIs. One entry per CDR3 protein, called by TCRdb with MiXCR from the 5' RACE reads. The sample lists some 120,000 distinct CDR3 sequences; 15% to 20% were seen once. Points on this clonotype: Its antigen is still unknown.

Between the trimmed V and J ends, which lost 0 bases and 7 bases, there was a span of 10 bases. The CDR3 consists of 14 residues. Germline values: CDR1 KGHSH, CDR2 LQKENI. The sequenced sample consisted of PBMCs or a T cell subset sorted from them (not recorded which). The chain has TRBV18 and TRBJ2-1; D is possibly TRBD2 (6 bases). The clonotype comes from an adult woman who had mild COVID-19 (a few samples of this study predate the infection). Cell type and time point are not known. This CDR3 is CASSPPSGGNEQFF. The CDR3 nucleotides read TGTGCCAGCTCACCACCTTCTGGGGGGAATGAGCAGTTCTTC.